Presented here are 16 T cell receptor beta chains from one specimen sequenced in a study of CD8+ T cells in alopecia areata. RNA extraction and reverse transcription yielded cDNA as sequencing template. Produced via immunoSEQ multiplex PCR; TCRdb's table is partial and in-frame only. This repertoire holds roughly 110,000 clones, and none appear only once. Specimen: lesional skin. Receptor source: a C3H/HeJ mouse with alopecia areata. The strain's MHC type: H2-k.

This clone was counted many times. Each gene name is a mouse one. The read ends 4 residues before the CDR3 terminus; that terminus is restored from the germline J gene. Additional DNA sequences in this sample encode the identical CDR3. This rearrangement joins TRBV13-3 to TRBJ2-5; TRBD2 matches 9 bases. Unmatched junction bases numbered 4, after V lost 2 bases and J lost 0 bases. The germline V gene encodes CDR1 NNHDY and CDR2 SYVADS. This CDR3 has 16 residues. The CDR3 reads CASSDPGLGNQDTQYF. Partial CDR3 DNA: TGTGCCAGCAGTGACCCGGGACTGGGCAACCAAGAC. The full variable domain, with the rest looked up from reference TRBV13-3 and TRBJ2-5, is EAAVTQSPRSKVAVTGGKVTLSCHQTNNHDYMYWYRQDTGHGLRLIHYSYVADSTEKGDIPDGYKASRPSQENFSLILELASLSQTAVYFCASSDPGLGNQDTQYFGPGTRLLVL.

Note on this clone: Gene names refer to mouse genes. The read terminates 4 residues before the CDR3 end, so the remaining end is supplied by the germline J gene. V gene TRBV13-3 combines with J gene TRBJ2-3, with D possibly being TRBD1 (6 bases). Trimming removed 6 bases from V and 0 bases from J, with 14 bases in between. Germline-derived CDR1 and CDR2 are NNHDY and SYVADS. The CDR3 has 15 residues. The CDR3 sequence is CASISQGASAETLYF. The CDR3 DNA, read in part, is TGTGCCAGCATCTCACAGGGAGCTAGTGCAGAA.

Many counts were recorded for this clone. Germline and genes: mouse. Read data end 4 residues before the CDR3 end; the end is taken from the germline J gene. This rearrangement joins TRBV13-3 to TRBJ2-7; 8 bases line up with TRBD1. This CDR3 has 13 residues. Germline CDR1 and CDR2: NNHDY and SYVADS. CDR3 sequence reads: CASSGLDRDEQYF. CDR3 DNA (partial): TGTGCCAGCAGTGGACTGGACAGGGAT.

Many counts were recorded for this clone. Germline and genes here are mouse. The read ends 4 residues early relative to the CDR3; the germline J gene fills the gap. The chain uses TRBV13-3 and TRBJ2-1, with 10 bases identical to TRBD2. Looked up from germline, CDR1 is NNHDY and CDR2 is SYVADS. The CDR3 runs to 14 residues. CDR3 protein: CASRAGGAQAEQFF. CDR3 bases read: TGTGCCAGCAGAGCTGGGGGGGCGCAAGCT.

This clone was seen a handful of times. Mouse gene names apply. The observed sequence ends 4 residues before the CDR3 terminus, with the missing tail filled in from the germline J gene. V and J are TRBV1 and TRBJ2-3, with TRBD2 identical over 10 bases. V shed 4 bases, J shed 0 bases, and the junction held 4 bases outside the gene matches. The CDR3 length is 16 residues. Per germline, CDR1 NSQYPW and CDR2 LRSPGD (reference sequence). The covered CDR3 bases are TGCACCTGCAGTGGCTGGGGGGGCGATAGTGCAGAA. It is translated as CTCSGWGGDSAE. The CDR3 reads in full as CTCSGWGGDSAETLYF.

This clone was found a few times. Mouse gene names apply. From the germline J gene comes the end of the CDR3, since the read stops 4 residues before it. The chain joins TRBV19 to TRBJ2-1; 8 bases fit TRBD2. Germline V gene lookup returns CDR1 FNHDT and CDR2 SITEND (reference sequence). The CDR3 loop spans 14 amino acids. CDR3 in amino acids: CASSYGLGGAEQFF. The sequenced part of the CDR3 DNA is TGTGCCAGCAGTTACGGACTGGGAGGAGCT.

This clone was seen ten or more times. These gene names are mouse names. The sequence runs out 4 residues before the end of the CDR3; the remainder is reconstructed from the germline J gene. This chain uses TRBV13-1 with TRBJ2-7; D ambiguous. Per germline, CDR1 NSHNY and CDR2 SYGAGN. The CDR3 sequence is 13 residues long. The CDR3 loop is CASSDAYGYEQYF. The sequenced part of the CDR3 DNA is TGTGCCAGCAGTGATGCATATGGGTAT.

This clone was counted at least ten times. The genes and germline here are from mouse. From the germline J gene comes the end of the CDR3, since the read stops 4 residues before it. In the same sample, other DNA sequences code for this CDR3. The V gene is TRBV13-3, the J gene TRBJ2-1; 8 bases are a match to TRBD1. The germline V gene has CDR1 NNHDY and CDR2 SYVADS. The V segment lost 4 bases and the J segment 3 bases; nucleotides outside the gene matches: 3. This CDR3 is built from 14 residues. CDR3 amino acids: CASSPTGGYAEQFF. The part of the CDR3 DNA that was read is TGTGCCAGCAGTCCCACAGGGGGCTATGCT.

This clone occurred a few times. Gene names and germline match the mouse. The sequenced part of the CDR3 DNA is TGTGCCAGCAGCCCTGATAGTCAAAAC. Its translation: CASSPDSQN. The full CDR3 protein reads CASSPDSQNTLYF. This chain connects TRBV13-3 to TRBJ2-4; no clear D gene. With the read ending 4 residues before the CDR3 end, the germline J gene is used to fill in that end. CDR1 NNHDY and CDR2 SYVADS come from the germline V gene. The CDR3 has 13 residues. Between the trimmed V and J ends, which lost 5 bases and 0 bases, there was a span of 7 bases.

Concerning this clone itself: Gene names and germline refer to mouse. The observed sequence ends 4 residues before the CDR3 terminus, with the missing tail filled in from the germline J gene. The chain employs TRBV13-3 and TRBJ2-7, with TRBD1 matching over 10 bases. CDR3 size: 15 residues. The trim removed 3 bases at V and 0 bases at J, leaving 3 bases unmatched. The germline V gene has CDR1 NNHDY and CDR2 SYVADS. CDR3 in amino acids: CASSGWTGGSYEQYF. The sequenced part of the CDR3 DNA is TGTGCCAGCAGTGGATGGACAGGGGGCTCCTAT.

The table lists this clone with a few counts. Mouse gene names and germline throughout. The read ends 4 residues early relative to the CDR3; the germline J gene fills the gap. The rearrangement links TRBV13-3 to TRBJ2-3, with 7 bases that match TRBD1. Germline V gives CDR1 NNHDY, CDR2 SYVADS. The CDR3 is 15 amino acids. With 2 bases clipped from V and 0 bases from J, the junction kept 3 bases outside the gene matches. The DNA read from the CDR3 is TGTGCCAGCAGTGACAGGGGGATTAGTGCAGAA. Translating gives CASSDRGISAE. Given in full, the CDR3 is CASSDRGISAETLYF.

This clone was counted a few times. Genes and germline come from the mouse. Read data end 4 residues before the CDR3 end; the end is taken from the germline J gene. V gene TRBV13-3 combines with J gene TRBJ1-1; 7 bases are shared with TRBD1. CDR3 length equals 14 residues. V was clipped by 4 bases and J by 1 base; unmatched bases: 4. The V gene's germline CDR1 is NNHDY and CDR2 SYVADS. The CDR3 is CASSWDRGNTEVFF. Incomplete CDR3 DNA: TGTGCCAGCAGTTGGGACAGAGGGAACACA.

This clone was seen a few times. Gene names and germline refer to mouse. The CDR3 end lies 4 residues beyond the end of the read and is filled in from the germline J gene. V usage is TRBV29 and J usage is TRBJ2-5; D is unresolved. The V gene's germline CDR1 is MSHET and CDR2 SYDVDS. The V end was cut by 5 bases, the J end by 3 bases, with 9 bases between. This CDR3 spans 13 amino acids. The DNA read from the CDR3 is TGTGCTAGCAGTCCCTCCCTACAAGAC. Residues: CASSPSLQD. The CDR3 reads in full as CASSPSLQDTQYF.

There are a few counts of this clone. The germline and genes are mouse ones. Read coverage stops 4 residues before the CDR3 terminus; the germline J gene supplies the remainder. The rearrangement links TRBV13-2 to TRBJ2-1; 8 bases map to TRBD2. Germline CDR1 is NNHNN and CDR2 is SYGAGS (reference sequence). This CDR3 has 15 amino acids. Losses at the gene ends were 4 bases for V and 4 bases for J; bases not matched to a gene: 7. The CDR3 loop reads CASGSRTGKYAEQFF. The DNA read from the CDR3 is TGTGCCAGCGGTTCCCGGACTGGGAAATATGCT.

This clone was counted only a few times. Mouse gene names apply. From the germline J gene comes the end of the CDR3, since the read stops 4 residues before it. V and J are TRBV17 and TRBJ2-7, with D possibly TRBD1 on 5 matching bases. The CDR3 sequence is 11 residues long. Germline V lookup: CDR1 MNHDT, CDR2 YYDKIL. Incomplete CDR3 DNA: TGTGCTAGCAGAGGGGATTAT. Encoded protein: CASRGDY. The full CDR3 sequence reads CASRGDYEQYF.

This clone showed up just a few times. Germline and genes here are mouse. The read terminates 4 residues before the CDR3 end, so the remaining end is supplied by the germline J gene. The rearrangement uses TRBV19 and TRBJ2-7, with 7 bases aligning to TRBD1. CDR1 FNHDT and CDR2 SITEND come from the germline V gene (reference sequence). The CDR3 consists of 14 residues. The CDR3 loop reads CASSMGDRTYEQYF. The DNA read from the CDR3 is TGTGCCAGCAGTATGGGGGACAGAACGTAT.